This T cell receptor (beta chain) was sequenced for a study of control samples from healthy donors and cancer patients. The germline V and J ends were trimmed by 6 bases and 4 bases, with 16 bases remaining between them. The CDR3 extends over 14 amino acids. In germline, CDR1 is SGHAT, CDR2 FQNNGV. Profiling relied on immunoSEQ multiplex PCR, and the TCRdb table lists in-frame clones only, not all of them. Found here are 150,000 to 200,000 clones; the top ten clones hold roughly 2%. The chain has TRBV11-2 and TRBJ2-7, with D unclear. Sequenced input: blood. This clonotype originated in a woman aged 30 to 39 in good health. The CDR3, as DNA: TGTGCCAGCAGTCTATTGGTGGGCTGGTACGAGCAGTACTTC. Translation gives CASSLLVGWYEQYF.